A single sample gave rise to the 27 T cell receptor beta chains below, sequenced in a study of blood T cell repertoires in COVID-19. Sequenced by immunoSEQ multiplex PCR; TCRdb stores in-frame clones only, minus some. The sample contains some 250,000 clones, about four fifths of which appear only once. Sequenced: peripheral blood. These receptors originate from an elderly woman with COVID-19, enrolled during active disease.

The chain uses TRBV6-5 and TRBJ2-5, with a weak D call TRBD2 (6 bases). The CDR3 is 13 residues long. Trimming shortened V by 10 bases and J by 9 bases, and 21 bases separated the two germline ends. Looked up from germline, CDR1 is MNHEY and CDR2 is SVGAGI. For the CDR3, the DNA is TGTGCCACCAGAACTACCGGAGGGGTGGCCCAGTACTTC. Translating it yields CATRTTGGVAQYF.

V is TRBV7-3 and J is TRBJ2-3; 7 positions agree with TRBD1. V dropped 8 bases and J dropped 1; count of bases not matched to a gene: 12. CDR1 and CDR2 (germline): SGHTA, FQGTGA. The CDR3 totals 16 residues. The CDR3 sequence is CASGDSSGHRTDTQYF. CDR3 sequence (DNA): TGTGCCAGCGGGGACAGCAGCGGACATCGCACAGATACGCAGTATTTT.

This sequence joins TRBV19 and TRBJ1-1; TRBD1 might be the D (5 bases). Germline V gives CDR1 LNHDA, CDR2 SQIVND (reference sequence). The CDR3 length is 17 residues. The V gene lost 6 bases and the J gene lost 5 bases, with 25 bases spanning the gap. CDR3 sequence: CASSPQLAGTRATEAFF. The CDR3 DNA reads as TGTGCCAGTAGCCCCCAACTTGCCGGGACTAGGGCGACTGAAGCTTTCTTT.

The CDR3 DNA sequence: TGTGCCAGCTCACGACTAGCGGCAAGCACAGATACGCAGTATTTT. Residues: CASSRLAASTDTQYF. The V and J genes are TRBV18 and TRBJ2-3, with TRBD2 matching over 9 bases. From germline, CDR1 is KGHSH and CDR2 LQKENI. V shed 4 bases and J 0 bases; nucleotides not matched to a gene: 2. The CDR3 totals 15 residues. The whole variable domain, filled in from reference TRBV18 and TRBJ2-3, reads NAGVMQNPRHLVRRRGQEARLRCSPMKGHSHVYWYRQLPEEGLKFMVYLQKENIIDESGMPKERFSAEFPKEGPSILRIQQVVRGDSAAYFCASSRLAASTDTQYFGPGTRLTVL.

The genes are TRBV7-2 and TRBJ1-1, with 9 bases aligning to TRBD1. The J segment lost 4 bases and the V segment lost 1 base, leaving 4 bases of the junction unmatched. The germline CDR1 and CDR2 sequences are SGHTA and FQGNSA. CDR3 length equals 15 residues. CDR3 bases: TGTGCCAGCAGCTTAGTACAGGGGGCGGGCACTGAAGCTTTCTTT. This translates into CASSLVQGAGTEAFF.

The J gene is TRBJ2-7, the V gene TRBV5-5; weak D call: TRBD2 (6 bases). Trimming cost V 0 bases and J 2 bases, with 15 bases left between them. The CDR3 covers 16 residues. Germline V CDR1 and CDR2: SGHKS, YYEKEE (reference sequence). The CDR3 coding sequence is TGTGCCAGCAGCTTGGTCCCGACGGGGGTTACCTACGAGCAGTACTTC. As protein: CASSLVPTGVTYEQYF. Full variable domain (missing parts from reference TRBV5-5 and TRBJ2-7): DAGVTQSPTHLIKTRGQQVTLRCSPISGHKSVSWYQQVLGQGPQFIFQYYEKEERGRGNFPDRFSARQFPNYSSELNVNALLLGDSALYLCASSLVPTGVTYEQYFGPGTRLTVT.

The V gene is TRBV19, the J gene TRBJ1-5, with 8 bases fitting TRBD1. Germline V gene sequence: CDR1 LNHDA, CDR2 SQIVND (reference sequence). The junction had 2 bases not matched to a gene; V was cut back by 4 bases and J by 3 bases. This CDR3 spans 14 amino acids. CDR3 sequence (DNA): TGTGCCAGTAGTACGACAGGGGCCAATCAGCCCCAGCATTTT. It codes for CASSTTGANQPQHF.

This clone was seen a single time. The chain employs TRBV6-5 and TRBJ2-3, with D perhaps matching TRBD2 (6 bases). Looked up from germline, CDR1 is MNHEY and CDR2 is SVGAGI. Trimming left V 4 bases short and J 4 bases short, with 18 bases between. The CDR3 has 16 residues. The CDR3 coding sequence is TGTGCCAGCAGTTCCGCGGGACTCCCAGGAGCAGATACGCAGTATTTT. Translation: CASSSAGLPGADTQYF.

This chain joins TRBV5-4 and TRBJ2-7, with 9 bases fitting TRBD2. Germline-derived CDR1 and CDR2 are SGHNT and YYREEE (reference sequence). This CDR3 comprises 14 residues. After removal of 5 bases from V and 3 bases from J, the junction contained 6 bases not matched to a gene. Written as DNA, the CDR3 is TGTGCCAGCAGTGATTCGACTAGCGGCTACGAGCAGTACTTC. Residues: CASSDSTSGYEQYF.

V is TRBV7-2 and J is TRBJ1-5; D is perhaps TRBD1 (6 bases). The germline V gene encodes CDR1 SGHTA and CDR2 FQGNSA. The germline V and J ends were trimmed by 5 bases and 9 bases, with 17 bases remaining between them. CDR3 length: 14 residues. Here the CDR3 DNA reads TGTGCCAGCAGCCCAATGGGAGGGGGAGCGCCCCAGCATTTT. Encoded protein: CASSPMGGGAPQHF.

The CDR3 DNA reads TGTGCCAGTAGTTCTCAGGCCTACAATGAGCAGTTCTTC. This gives the protein CASSSQAYNEQFF. The V call is TRBV19, the J call TRBJ2-1; unclear D gene. CDR3 size: 13 residues. V was trimmed by 5 bases and J by 2 bases, leaving 7 bases between them. Germline lookup yields CDR1 LNHDA and CDR2 SQIVND (reference sequence).

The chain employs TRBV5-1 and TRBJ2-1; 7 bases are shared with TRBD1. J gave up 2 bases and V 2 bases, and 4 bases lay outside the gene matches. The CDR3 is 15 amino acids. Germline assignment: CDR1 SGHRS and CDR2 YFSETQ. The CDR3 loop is CASSLRGPPYNEQFF. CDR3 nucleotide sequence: TGCGCCAGCAGCTTAAGGGGGCCGCCCTACAATGAGCAGTTCTTC.

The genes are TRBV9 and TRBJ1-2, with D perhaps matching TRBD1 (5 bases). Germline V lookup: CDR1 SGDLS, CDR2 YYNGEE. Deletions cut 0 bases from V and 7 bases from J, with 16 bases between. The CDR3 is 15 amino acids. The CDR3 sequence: CASSVEGSSRFGYTF. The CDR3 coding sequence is TGTGCCAGCAGCGTAGAGGGGTCATCCCGGTTTGGCTACACCTTC.

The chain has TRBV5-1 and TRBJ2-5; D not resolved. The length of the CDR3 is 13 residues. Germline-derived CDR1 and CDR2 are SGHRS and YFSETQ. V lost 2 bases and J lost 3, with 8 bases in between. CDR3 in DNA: TGCGCCAGCAGCTTTGGCCCAGAAGAGACCCAGTACTTC. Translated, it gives CASSFGPEETQYF.

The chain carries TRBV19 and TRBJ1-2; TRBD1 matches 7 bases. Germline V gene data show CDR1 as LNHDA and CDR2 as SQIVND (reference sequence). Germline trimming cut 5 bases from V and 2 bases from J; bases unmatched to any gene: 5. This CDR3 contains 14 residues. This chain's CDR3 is CASSPTDRNYGYTF. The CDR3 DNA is TGTGCCAGTAGTCCGACGGACAGGAACTATGGCTACACCTTC. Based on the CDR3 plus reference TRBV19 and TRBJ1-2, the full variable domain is DGGITQSPKYLFRKEGQNVTLSCEQNLNHDAMYWYRQDPGQGLRLIYYSQIVNDFQKGDIAEGYSVSREKKESFPLTVTSAQKNPTAFYLCASSPTDRNYGYTFGSGTRLTVV.

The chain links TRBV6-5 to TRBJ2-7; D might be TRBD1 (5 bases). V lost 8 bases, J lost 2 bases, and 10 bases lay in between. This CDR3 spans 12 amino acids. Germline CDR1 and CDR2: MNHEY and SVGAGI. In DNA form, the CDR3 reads TGTGCCAGCGGGGCTACCACCTACGAGCAGTACTTC. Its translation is CASGATTYEQYF.

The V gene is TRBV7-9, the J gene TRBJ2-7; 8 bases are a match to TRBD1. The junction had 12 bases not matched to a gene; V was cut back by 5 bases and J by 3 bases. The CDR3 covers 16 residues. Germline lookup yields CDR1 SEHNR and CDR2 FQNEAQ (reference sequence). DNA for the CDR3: TGTGCCAGCAGCCTCCAGCGACAGGGGACTTTCTACGAGCAGTACTTC. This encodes CASSLQRQGTFYEQYF.

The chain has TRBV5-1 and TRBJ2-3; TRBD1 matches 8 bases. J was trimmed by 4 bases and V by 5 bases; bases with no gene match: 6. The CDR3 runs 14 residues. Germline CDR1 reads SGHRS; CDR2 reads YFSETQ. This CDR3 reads CASSRGRGPDTQYF. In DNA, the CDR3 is TGCGCCAGCAGTCGAGGCAGGGGGCCAGATACGCAGTATTTT.

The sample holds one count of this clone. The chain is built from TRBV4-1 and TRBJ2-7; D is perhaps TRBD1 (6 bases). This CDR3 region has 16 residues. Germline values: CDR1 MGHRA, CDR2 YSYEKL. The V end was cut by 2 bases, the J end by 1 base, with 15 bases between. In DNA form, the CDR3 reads TGCGCCAGCAGCCAACGAATCCGGGACACTTCCTACGAGCAGTACTTC. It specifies CASSQRIRDTSYEQYF.

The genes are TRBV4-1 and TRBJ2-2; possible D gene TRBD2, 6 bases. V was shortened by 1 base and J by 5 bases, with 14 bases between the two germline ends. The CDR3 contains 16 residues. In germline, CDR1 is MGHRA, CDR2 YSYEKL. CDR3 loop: CASSQAPGAKTGELFF. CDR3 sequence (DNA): TGCGCCAGCAGCCAAGCACCGGGAGCTAAGACCGGGGAGCTGTTTTTT.

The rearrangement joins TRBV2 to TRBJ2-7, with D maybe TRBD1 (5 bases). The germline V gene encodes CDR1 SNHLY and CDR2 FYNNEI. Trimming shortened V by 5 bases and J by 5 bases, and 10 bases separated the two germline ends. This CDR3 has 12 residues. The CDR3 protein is CASSPGSHEQYF. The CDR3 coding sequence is TGTGCCAGCAGTCCAGGGTCCCACGAGCAGTACTTC.

CDR3: CASSRQGNSNQPQHF. The CDR3 coding sequence is TGTGCCAGCAGTCGACAGGGGAATAGCAATCAGCCCCAGCATTTT. The chain links TRBV6-5 to TRBJ1-5; the match to TRBD1 covers 8 bases. The CDR3 sequence is 15 residues long. With 5 bases clipped from V and 0 bases from J, the junction kept 3 bases outside the gene matches. Germline assignment: CDR1 MNHEY and CDR2 SVGAGI.

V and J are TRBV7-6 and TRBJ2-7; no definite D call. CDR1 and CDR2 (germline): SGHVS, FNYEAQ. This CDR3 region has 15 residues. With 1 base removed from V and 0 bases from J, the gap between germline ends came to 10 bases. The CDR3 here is CASSLGAGPSYEQYF. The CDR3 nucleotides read TGTGCCAGCAGCTTAGGGGCCGGCCCCTCCTACGAGCAGTACTTC.

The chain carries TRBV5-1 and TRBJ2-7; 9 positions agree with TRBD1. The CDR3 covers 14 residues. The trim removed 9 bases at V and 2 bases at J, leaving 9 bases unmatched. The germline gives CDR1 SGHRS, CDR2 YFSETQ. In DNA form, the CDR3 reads TGCGCCACCTCCGAGACAGGGGGGACCTACGAGCAGTACTTC. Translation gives CATSETGGTYEQYF.

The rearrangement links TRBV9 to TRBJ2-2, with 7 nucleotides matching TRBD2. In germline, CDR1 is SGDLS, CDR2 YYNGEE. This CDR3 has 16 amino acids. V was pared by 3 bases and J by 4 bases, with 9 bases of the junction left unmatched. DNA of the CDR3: TGTGCCAGCAGCGGACTAGCTTCCTTCCGCACCGGGGAGCTGTTTTTT. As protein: CASSGLASFRTGELFF.

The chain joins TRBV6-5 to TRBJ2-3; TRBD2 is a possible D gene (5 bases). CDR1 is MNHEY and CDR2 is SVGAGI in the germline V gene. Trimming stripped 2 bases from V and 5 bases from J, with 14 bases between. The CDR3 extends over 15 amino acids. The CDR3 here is CASSYRSGSQDTQYF. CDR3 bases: TGTGCCAGCAGTTACAGGAGCGGCTCCCAAGATACGCAGTATTTT.

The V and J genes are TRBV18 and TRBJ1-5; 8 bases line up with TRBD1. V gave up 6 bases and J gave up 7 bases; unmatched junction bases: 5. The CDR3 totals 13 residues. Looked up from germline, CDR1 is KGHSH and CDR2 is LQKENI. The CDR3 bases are TGTGCCAGCTCCCCCGACAGGGGCCAGCCCCAGCATTTT. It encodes CASSPDRGQPQHF.